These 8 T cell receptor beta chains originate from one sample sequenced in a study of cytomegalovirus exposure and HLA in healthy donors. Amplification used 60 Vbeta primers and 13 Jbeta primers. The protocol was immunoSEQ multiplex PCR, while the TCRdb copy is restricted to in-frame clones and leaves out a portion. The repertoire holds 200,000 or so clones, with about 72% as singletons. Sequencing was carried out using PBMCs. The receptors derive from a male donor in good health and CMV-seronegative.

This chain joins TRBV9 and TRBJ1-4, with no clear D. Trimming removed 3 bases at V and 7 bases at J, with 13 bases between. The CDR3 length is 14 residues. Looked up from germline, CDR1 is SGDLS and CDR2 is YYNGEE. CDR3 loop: CASSATDGGEKLFF. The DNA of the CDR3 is TGTGCCAGCAGCGCCACCGATGGAGGTGAAAAACTGTTTTTT. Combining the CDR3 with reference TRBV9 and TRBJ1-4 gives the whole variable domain DSGVTQTPKHLITATGQRVTLRCSPRSGDLSVYWYQQSLDQGLQFLIQYYNGEERAKGNILERFSAQQFPDLHSELNLSSLELGDSALYFCASSATDGGEKLFFGSGTQLSVL.

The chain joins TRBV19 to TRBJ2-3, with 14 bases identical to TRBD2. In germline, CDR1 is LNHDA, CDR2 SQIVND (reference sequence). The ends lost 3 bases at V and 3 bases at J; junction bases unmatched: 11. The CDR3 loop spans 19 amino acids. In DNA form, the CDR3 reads TGTGCCAGTAGTATGGCCGGGACTAGCGGGAGAGGAACGACAGATACGCAGTATTTT. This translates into CASSMAGTSGRGTTDTQYF.

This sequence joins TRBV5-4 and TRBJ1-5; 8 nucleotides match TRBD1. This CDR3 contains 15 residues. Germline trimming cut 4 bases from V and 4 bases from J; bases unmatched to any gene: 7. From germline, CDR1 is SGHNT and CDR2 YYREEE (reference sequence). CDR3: CASSLGTGRNQPQHF. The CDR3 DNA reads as TGTGCCAGCAGCCTGGGGACAGGCCGTAATCAGCCCCAGCATTTT.

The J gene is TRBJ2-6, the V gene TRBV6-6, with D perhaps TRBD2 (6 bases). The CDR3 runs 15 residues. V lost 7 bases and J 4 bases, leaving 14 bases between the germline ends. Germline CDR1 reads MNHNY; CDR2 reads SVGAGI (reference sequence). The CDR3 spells CASNPVAAGANVLTF. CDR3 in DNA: TGTGCCAGCAATCCAGTAGCGGCGGGGGCCAACGTCCTGACTTTC.

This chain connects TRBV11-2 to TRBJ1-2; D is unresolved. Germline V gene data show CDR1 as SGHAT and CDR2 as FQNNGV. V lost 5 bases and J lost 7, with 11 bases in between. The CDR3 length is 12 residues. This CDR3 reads CASSLSGVGYTF. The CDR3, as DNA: TGTGCCAGCAGCCTCAGCGGGGTTGGCTACACCTTC. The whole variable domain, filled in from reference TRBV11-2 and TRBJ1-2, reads EAGVAQSPRYKIIEKRQSVAFWCNPISGHATLYWYQQILGQGPKLLIQFQNNGVVDDSQLPKDRFSAERLKGVDSTLKIQPAKLEDSAVYLCASSLSGVGYTFGSGTRLTVV.

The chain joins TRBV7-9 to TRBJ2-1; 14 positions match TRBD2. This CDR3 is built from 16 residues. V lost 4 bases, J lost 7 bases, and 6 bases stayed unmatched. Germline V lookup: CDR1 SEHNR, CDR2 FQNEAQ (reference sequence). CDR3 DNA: TGTGCCAGCAGCTCTCCGACTAGCGGGAGGGCTAATGAGCAGTTCTTC. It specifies CASSSPTSGRANEQFF.

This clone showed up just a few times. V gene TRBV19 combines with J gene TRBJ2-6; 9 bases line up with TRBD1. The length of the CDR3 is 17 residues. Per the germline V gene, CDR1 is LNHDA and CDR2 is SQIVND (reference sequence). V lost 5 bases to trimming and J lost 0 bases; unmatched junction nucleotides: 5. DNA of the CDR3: TGTGCCAGTAGTCTTGACAGGGGGATCTCTGGGGCCAACGTCCTGACTTTC. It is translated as CASSLDRGISGANVLTF.

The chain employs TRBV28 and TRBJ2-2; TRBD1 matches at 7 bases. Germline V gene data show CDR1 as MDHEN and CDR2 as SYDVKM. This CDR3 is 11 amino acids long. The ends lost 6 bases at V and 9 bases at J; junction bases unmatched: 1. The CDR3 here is CASRTGRELFF. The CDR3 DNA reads TGTGCCAGCAGGACAGGGCGGGAGCTGTTTTTT. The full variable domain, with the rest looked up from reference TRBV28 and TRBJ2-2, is DVKVTQSSRYLVKRTGEKVFLECVQDMDHENMFWYRQDPGLGLRLIYFSYDVKMKEKGDIPEGYSVSREKKERFSLILESASTNQTSMYLCASRTGRELFFGEGSRLTVL.